This T cell receptor (beta chain) was observed in a study of T cell responses to AZD1222 COVID-19 vaccine. Note on this clone: Its antigen is undetermined.

Generated by immunoSEQ multiplex PCR, the TCRdb table keeps only in-frame clones and is missing some. The table includes approximately 120,000 clones, about 88% detected once. Trimming shortened V by 0 bases and J by 9 bases, and 15 bases separated the two germline ends. Per germline, CDR1 MGHRA and CDR2 YSYEKL. CDR3 length: 15 residues. Study results and limitations: Researchers took repertoire samples only after the peak T cell response had come. Donors, mostly white British, included more females; clonal diversity was possibly underestimated.

The sequencing used peripheral blood, collected on day 0 of AZD1222 vaccination. The V and J genes are TRBV4-1 and TRBJ1-5, with a weak D call TRBD1 (5 bases). This TCR came from an adult in good health. The CDR3 sequence: CASSQDRVGLRPQHF. The CDR3 bases are TGCGCCAGCAGCCAAGACAGGGTTGGGTTGAGGCCCCAGCATTTT.